These 9 T cell receptor beta chains share one sample of origin, sequenced in a study of cytomegalovirus exposure and HLA in healthy donors. Assay used: immunoSEQ multiplex PCR; TCRdb lists only in-frame clones, some missing. The sample has about 130,000 clones; 95% to 97% are singletons. The specimen was PBMCs. These receptors were collected from a young man in good health and CMV-seronegative.

The rearrangement joins TRBV6-1 to TRBJ2-7, with D possibly matching TRBD2 (5 bases). This CDR3 comprises 13 residues. Looked up from germline, CDR1 is MNHNS and CDR2 is SASEGT. Trimming cost V 2 bases and J 3 bases, with 8 bases left between them. DNA of the CDR3: TGTGCCAGCAGTGAAAACGGGGACTACGAGCAGTACTTC. The encoded protein is CASSENGDYEQYF.

This rearrangement joins TRBV27 to TRBJ2-2, with D uncertain. This CDR3 contains 15 residues. The V end was cut by 5 bases, the J end by 1 base, with 11 bases between. Germline-derived CDR1 and CDR2 are MNHEY and SMNVEV (reference sequence). CDR3 bases: TGTGCCAGCAGTCCATGGGCAGGGAACACCGGGGAGCTGTTTTTT. Translated, it gives CASSPWAGNTGELFF.

This rearrangement joins TRBV4-2 to TRBJ2-1; 10 positions match TRBD2. V was pared by 4 bases and J by 8 bases, with 5 bases of the junction left unmatched. The CDR3 has 14 amino acids. CDR1 and CDR2 from the germline V gene are LGHNA and YNFKEQ. Here the CDR3 reads CASSPSGSRYEQFF. The CDR3 nucleotides are TGTGCCAGCAGCCCTAGCGGGAGTAGGTATGAGCAGTTCTTC.

The V gene is TRBV14, the J gene TRBJ2-4; D is unresolved. V gave up 3 bases and J gave up 3 bases, with 12 bases separating them. The CDR3 consists of 15 residues. CDR1 is SGHDN and CDR2 is FVKESK in the germline V gene. This CDR3 reads CASSHPGAGKNIQYF. CDR3 nucleotide sequence: TGTGCCAGCAGCCACCCCGGCGCAGGCAAAAACATTCAGTACTTC. Drawing the rest from reference TRBV14 and TRBJ2-4, the complete variable domain is EAGVTQFPSHSVIEKGQTVTLRCDPISGHDNLYWYRRVMGKEIKFLLHFVKESKQDESGMPNNRFLAERTGGTYSTLKVQPAELEDSGVYFCASSHPGAGKNIQYFGAGTRLSVL.

The V and J genes are TRBV7-9 and TRBJ2-5; D ambiguous. The CDR3 runs 14 residues. With 5 bases removed from V and 5 bases from J, the gap between germline ends came to 15 bases. Germline loops: CDR1 SEHNR, CDR2 FQNEAQ (reference sequence). The CDR3 bases are TGTGCCAGCAGCCAAATTACAGAACGGGAGACCCAGTACTTC. The encoded protein is CASSQITERETQYF. The full variable domain, completed using reference TRBV7-9 and TRBJ2-5, is DTGVSQNPRHKITKRGQNVTFRCDPISEHNRLYWYRQTLGQGPEFLTYFQNEAQLEKSRLLSDRFSAERPKGSFSTLEIQRTEQGDSAMYLCASSQITERETQYFGPGTRLLVL.

This sequence joins TRBV2 and TRBJ2-1, with D possibly matching TRBD1 (6 bases). This CDR3 has 13 amino acids. Trimming left V 6 bases short and J 6 bases short, with 12 bases between. The V gene's germline CDR1 is SNHLY and CDR2 FYNNEI. The CDR3 coding sequence is TGTGCCAGCAGCCACAGGGAAGGCAATGAGCAGTTCTTC. This sequence encodes CASSHREGNEQFF. Full variable domain (rest looked up from reference TRBV2 and TRBJ2-1): EPEVTQTPSHQVTQMGQEVILRCVPISNHLYFYWYRQILGQKVEFLVSFYNNEISEKSEIFDDQFSVERPDGSNFTLKIRSTKLEDSAMYFCASSHREGNEQFFGPGTRLTVL.

This clone was detected a few times. V and J are TRBV5-4 and TRBJ2-3; TRBD1 is a possible D gene (6 bases). CDR1 is SGHNT, CDR2 YYREEE, per germline (reference sequence). This CDR3 comprises 13 residues. V was shortened by 1 base and J by 5 bases, with 8 bases between the two germline ends. This CDR3 reads CASSLRGIDTQYF. As DNA, the CDR3 is TGTGCCAGCAGCTTGAGGGGGATAGATACGCAGTATTTT.

The CDR3 DNA follows: TGTGCCAGCAGCTCTCGGACTAGCGGCGCCCCCCCCTACGAGCAGTACTTC. Translating gives CASSSRTSGAPPYEQYF. This chain links TRBV7-8 with TRBJ2-7; 10 bases fit TRBD2. The CDR3 has 17 amino acids. CDR1 SGHVS and CDR2 FQNEAQ come from the germline V gene. Trimming took 4 bases from V and 2 from J; bases not matched to a gene: 11. Full variable domain (missing parts from reference TRBV7-8 and TRBJ2-7): GAGVSQSPRYKVAKRGQDVALRCDPISGHVSLFWYQQALGQGPEFLTYFQNEAQLDKSGLPSDRFFAERPEGSVSTLKIQRTQQEDSAVYLCASSSRTSGAPPYEQYFGPGTRLTVT.

CDR3 amino acids: CSVERTGTATDTQYF. The CDR3 nucleotides are TGCAGCGTTGAAAGGACAGGGACGGCCACAGATACGCAGTATTTT. The chain joins TRBV29-1 to TRBJ2-3; TRBD1 agrees at 8 bases. The V gene end was trimmed by 2 bases and the J gene end by 2 bases; junction bases not matched to a gene: 6. Germline V gene sequence: CDR1 SQVTM, CDR2 ANQGSEA. This CDR3 is built from 15 residues.